One sample yielded the 9 T cell receptor beta chains listed below, sequenced in a study of T cell changes during pregnancy in multiple sclerosis. The repertoire was sequenced with immunoSEQ multiplex PCR; TCRdb's copy has only in-frame clones and lacks some. The sample holds roughly 35,000 clones, almost 95% seen once. The material sequenced was PBMCs (not recorded whether the cells were cultured). These receptor sequences come from a female donor with multiple sclerosis, enrolled in a pregnancy study.

This clone was counted between two and nine times. The CDR3 protein is CASRGQGMSGYTF. In nucleotides, the CDR3 is TGTGCCAGCAGGGGACAGGGAATGAGTGGCTACACCTTC. This chain uses TRBV2 with TRBJ1-2, with TRBD1 matching 9 bases. This CDR3 is 13 amino acids long. Germline lookup yields CDR1 SNHLY and CDR2 FYNNEI. V trimming: 6 bases; J trimming: 7 bases; junction bases outside the gene matches: 6.

The chain recombines TRBV28 with TRBJ1-5, with a possible D match to TRBD1 (5 bases). The CDR3 is 13 residues long. The V and J ends lost 6 bases and 4 bases respectively, with 10 bases between them. Germline lookup yields CDR1 MDHEN and CDR2 SYDVKM. In DNA, the CDR3 is TGTGCCAGCAGCGGGACGGAGAATCAGCCCCAGCATTTT. It encodes CASSGTENQPQHF.

This chain connects TRBV5-1 to TRBJ1-1; 7 bases match TRBD1. The germline gives CDR1 SGHRS, CDR2 YFSETQ. V shed 3 bases, J shed 0 bases, and the junction held 2 bases outside the gene matches. The CDR3 length is 14 residues. This CDR3 reads CASSWTGMNTEAFF. The CDR3 bases are TGCGCCAGCAGCTGGACAGGTATGAACACTGAAGCTTTCTTT.

The chain is built from TRBV6-5 and TRBJ2-2; D not resolved. The germline V gene has CDR1 MNHEY and CDR2 SVGAGI. This CDR3 has 13 amino acids. Trimming removed 2 bases at V and 7 bases at J, with 8 bases between. CDR3 protein: CASSYTGFGELFF. The CDR3 DNA reads as TGTGCCAGCAGTTACACTGGGTTCGGGGAGCTGTTTTTT.

The chain couples TRBV19 to TRBJ1-5; D is unclear. The ends were cut back, 5 bases at V and 1 base at J, with 21 bases in the middle. The CDR3 has 18 residues. CDR1 is LNHDA, CDR2 SQIVND, per germline (reference sequence). DNA for the CDR3: TGTGCCAGTAGTCCCATCAGGAAGATCCTTTCCAGCAATCAGCCCCAGCATTTT. Amino acids: CASSPIRKILSSNQPQHF.

J is TRBJ2-5 and V is TRBV9, with TRBD2 matching over 8 bases. Germline CDR1 reads SGDLS; CDR2 reads YYNGEE. The J segment lost 4 bases and the V segment lost 5 bases, leaving 10 bases of the junction unmatched. This CDR3 spans 15 amino acids. As DNA, the CDR3 is TGTGCCAGCAGTGCACCGGGACTAGGGGGAGAGACCCAGTACTTC. This translates into CASSAPGLGGETQYF.

The chain uses TRBV6-5 and TRBJ1-3; possibly TRBD1 for D (6 bases). CDR3 length: 15 residues. The germline V gene encodes CDR1 MNHEY and CDR2 SVGAGI. Trimming pared 8 bases from V and 2 bases from J, leaving 16 bases between. CDR3 protein: CASFDQDRPGNTIYF. The CDR3 DNA is TGTGCCAGCTTTGACCAGGACAGACCTGGAAACACCATATATTTT.

The rearrangement links TRBV6-5 to TRBJ2-7; perhaps TRBD2 as D (5 bases). CDR3 length equals 14 residues. Trimming shortened V by 5 bases and J by 3 bases, and 14 bases separated the two germline ends. CDR1 and CDR2 from the germline V gene are MNHEY and SVGAGI. The CDR3 nucleotides are TGTGCCAGCAGTGCCCGGGAACAGTTCTACGAGCAGTACTTC. It codes for CASSAREQFYEQYF.

The chain couples TRBV4-1 to TRBJ2-3; D gene ambiguous. This CDR3 is built from 15 residues. The V end lost 2 bases, the J end lost 8 bases, and 17 bases lay between the germline ends. CDR1 is MGHRA and CDR2 is YSYEKL in the germline V gene. CDR3 in amino acids: CASSQIVSNPVTQYF. CDR3 bases: TGCGCCAGCAGCCAAATAGTCTCTAATCCGGTTACGCAGTATTTT.